These 12 T cell receptor beta chains share one sample of origin, sequenced in a study of blood T cell repertoires in COVID-19. Sequencing used immunoSEQ multiplex PCR; TCRdb keeps in-frame clones, though not all of them. The sample yields about 120,000 clones, over 75% seen once. The specimen was peripheral blood. The source of these receptors is a man aged 55 to 70 with acute or convalescent COVID-19.

CDR3 sequence reads: CASSQTEEAFF. The CDR3 nucleotides read TGTGCCAGCAGTCAGACGGAGGAAGCTTTCTTT. The rearrangement links TRBV28 to TRBJ1-1; D is undetermined. Germline V gene sequence: CDR1 MDHEN, CDR2 SYDVKM. V lost 5 bases and J 8 bases, leaving 9 bases between the germline ends. The CDR3 is 11 amino acids.

The gene calls are TRBV10-1 and TRBJ1-1; D gene ambiguous. The CDR3 is made up of 13 amino acids. CDR1 WNHNN and CDR2 SYGVQD come from the germline V gene (reference sequence). Trimming shortened V by 6 bases and J by 5 bases, and 13 bases separated the two germline ends. The CDR3: CASRAGAGTEAFF. In nucleotides, the CDR3 is TGCGCCAGCAGAGCGGGTGCGGGGACTGAAGCTTTCTTT.

The chain has TRBV5-4 and TRBJ1-4; a possible D gene is TRBD1 (6 bases). The CDR3 loop spans 15 amino acids. Deletions cut 4 bases from V and 5 bases from J, with 15 bases between. The germline CDR1 and CDR2 sequences are SGHNT and YYREEE (reference sequence). CDR3 sequence (DNA): TGTGCCAGCAGCCCGAAGGGGGAGGGGAATGAAAAACTGTTTTTT. It codes for CASSPKGEGNEKLFF.

This CDR3 reads CASSEARRSNTEAFF. In nucleotides, the CDR3 is TGTGCCAGCAGTGAAGCGCGTCGGAGCAACACTGAAGCTTTCTTT. The chain joins TRBV6-1 to TRBJ1-1; D gene unclear. CDR3 size: 15 residues. CDR1 is MNHNS and CDR2 is SASEGT in the germline V gene. Trimming removed 0 bases at V and 2 bases at J, with 10 bases between.

The table lists this clone with a few counts. V and J are TRBV11-3 and TRBJ2-7, with 7 nucleotides matching TRBD2. Trimming cost V 0 bases and J 2 bases; bases outside gene matches: 4. The CDR3 length is 15 residues. The germline CDR1 and CDR2 sequences are SGHNT and YENEEA. CDR3 nucleotide sequence: TGTGCCAGCAGCTTAGAAGCTAGCGGAACCTACGAGCAGTACTTC. This sequence encodes CASSLEASGTYEQYF.

The chain combines TRBV19 with TRBJ2-2; 7 nucleotides line up with TRBD1. Per the germline V gene, CDR1 is LNHDA and CDR2 is SQIVND (reference sequence). J lost 6 bases, V lost 7 bases, and 11 bases had no gene match. The length of the CDR3 is 15 residues. The CDR3 bases are TGTGCCAGTATCCCGCCAGGGGGTTGGTCCGGGGAGCTGTTTTTT. This encodes CASIPPGGWSGELFF.

Of note for this clone: The germline gene is not matched at one end of the junction; a read error may be the cause. The rearrangement links TRBV5-1 to TRBJ2-5, with D uncertain. The CDR3 extends over 13 amino acids. CDR1 is SGHRS, CDR2 YFSETQ, per germline. CDR3 sequence (DNA): TGCGCCAGCAGCTTAGGCGGAAGAGAGGCCCAGTACTTC. Its translation: CASSLGGREAQYF. The whole variable domain, remainder taken from reference TRBV5-1 and TRBJ2-5, is KAGVTQTPRYLIKTRGQQVTLSCSPISGHRSVSWYQQTPGQGLQFLFEYFSETQRNKGNFPGRFSGRQFSNSRSEMNVSTLELGDSALYLCASSLGGREAQYFGPGTRLLVL.

The chain uses TRBV6-2 or TRBV6-3 and TRBJ2-1, with D unclear. The CDR3 is 13 amino acids. V lost 2 bases and J 9 bases, leaving 11 bases between the germline ends. Germline values: CDR1 MNHEY, CDR2 SVGEGT. The DNA for the CDR3 is TGTGCCAGCAGTTACCCCCATTATAGTGAGCAGTTCTTC. Protein sequence: CASSYPHYSEQFF.

The chain has TRBV28 and TRBJ1-2; D perhaps matches TRBD1 (5 bases). Trimming left V 6 bases short and J 4 bases short, with 18 bases between. The CDR3 is 15 residues long. Per the germline V gene, CDR1 is MDHEN and CDR2 is SYDVKM. The CDR3 nucleotides are TGTGCCAGCAGCTTCACCAGACAGAGCTCCTATGGCTACACCTTC. Its protein product is CASSFTRQSSYGYTF.

This chain uses TRBV28 with TRBJ2-1; tentatively, D is TRBD1 (6 bases). The V and J ends lost 4 bases and 0 bases respectively, with 13 bases between them. The CDR3 consists of 16 residues. The V gene's germline CDR1 is MDHEN and CDR2 SYDVKM. The CDR3 sequence: CASSSIRGSSYNEQFF. The CDR3 DNA sequence: TGTGCCAGCAGTTCAATCAGGGGTAGCTCCTACAATGAGCAGTTCTTC.

The V call is TRBV16, the J call TRBJ2-7, with TRBD1 identical over 9 bases. Trimming took 4 bases from V and 4 from J; bases not matched to a gene: 8. CDR3 length equals 15 residues. From germline, CDR1 is KGHSY and CDR2 FQNENV. The CDR3 region is CASSRLGQGGYEQYF. Written as DNA, the CDR3 is TGTGCCAGCAGCCGGTTGGGACAGGGCGGTTACGAGCAGTACTTC.

The CDR3 here is CASSLKGGGTYEQYF. CDR3 sequence (DNA): TGTGCCAGCAGTTTAAAGGGAGGAGGGACTTACGAGCAGTACTTC. The chain uses TRBV27 and TRBJ2-7; maybe TRBD2 (6 bases). CDR3 length: 15 amino acids. V lost 2 bases to trimming and J lost 4 bases, with 15 bases between them. Germline V lookup: CDR1 MNHEY, CDR2 SMNVEV (reference sequence).